What follows are 3 T cell receptor beta chains derived from one specimen sequenced in a study of metastatic and nonmetastatic thyroid tumors. Before thyroid surgery, none of the patients had received any treatment. TCRdb re-called clones via MiXCR from the PCR reads. The sample includes about 70,000 clones, around 19% of them seen just once. Material for sequencing was blood. These receptors all stem from a female donor with papillary thyroid cancer or a benign thyroid nodule (not recorded which). Some clones in this sample may be carry-over from other donors' samples.

This sequence joins TRBV6-5 and TRBJ1-3; D gene unclear. This CDR3 is built from 15 residues. Germline CDR1 and CDR2: MNHEY and SVGAGI. Trimming took 4 bases from V and 0 from J, leaving 10 bases between them. The CDR3 loop reads CASSSRLLSGNTIYF. CDR3 nucleotides: TGTGCCAGCAGTTCCCGGTTACTCTCTGGAAACACCATATATTTT.

This clone was recorded at least ten times. The chain has TRBV7-9 and TRBJ1-1; D is undetermined. The V and J ends lost 1 base and 1 base respectively, with 10 bases between them. This CDR3 spans 15 amino acids. Germline V gene sequence: CDR1 SEHNR, CDR2 FQNEAQ (reference sequence). The CDR3 spells CASSLGGRENTEAFF. The CDR3 DNA reads as TGTGCCAGCAGCTTAGGAGGCCGGGAGAACACTGAAGCTTTCTTT.

This clone was seen just once. This chain uses TRBV5-1 with TRBJ2-1, with 8 bases matching TRBD1. The CDR3 runs 15 residues. The V gene end was trimmed by 0 bases and the J gene end by 10 bases; junction bases not matched to a gene: 9. Germline V gives CDR1 SGHRS, CDR2 YFSETQ. CDR3 loop: CASSLEGTGDREQFF. CDR3 bases: TGCGCCAGCAGCTTGGAAGGGACAGGAGATAGGGAGCAGTTCTTC. Filled out from reference TRBV5-1 and TRBJ2-1, the complete variable domain reads KAGVTQTPRYLIKTRGQQVTLSCSPISGHRSVSWYQQTPGQGLQFLFEYFSETQRNKGNFPGRFSGRQFSNSRSEMNVSTLELGDSALYLCASSLEGTGDREQFFGPGTRLTVL.